This T cell receptor (beta chain) was captured by sequencing in a study of T cell repertoires in cytomegalovirus infection. One entry per CDR3 protein, called by TCRdb with MiXCR from the reads. This table has about 920,000 distinct CDR3 sequences, roughly a third appearing once. Study-wide points: HLA-C-restricted TCR beta clonotypes specific for CMV led the ex vivo response.

As to this clonotype: What it recognizes is unknown.

The sample was cultured CD8+ T cells from PBMCs, taken from culture after CMV antigen stimulation. This TCR was recovered from a human donor in good health (CMV status not recorded). Some clones in this sample may be carry-over from other donors' samples.

In DNA, the CDR3 is TGTGCCAGCAGTTATCTGACTAGCAAAAGTGAGCAGTTCTTC. The encoded protein is CASSYLTSKSEQFF. The chain links TRBV6-5 to TRBJ2-1; 7 bases are shared with TRBD2. Germline CDR1 MNHEY, CDR2 SVGAGI. This CDR3 region has 14 residues. V shed 3 bases, J shed 9 bases, and the junction held 8 bases outside the gene matches.